This TCR beta chain was sequenced during a study of T cells in Graves' hyperthyroidism and ophthalmopathy. Study-wide findings and caveats: The model's output predicted ophthalmopathy at a median of about 6.5 months prior to onset. Researchers found most expanded thyroid clonotypes above 0.001 in blood as well.

Graves' hyperthyroidism qualified as stable when ophthalmopathy did not progress within 18 months. Orbital computed tomography and thyroid ultrasound, together with serum TRAb and thyroxine and clinical symptoms, were used for diagnoses. This clonotype was recorded a few times. What it binds is not known. Amplified TCR beta CDR3 regions derived from RNA transcripts. First-round RT-PCR with HTBI primers amplified the TCR CDR3 region. TCRdb itself ran the multiplex PCR reads through MiXCR, one entry per CDR3 protein. The data show about 540,000 distinct CDR3 sequences, roughly 46% seen once. The CDR3 totals 13 residues. Trimming took off 4 bases at V and 2 bases at J, with 8 bases between the two ends. Per the germline V gene, CDR1 is SEHNR and CDR2 is FQNEAQ (reference sequence).

The chain is built from TRBV7-9 and TRBJ1-2; D remains ambiguous. Sequencing used peripheral blood or thyroid tissue (not recorded which). This clonotype was obtained from a woman aged 18 to 35 with Graves' hyperthyroidism. The CDR3 protein is CASSWAENYGYTF. The CDR3 nucleotides are TGTGCCAGCAGCTGGGCAGAGAACTATGGCTACACCTTC.